This TCR beta chain derives from a study of regulatory T cells in long-lasting Graves disease. J was trimmed by 5 bases and V by 5 bases; bases with no gene match: 12. The germline gives CDR1 MNHEY, CDR2 SVGEGT. This CDR3 has 17 amino acids. This clonotype was seen many times. The time point is: newly diagnosed GD, antithyroid drugs for less than 3 months. Extracted PBMC RNA gave rise to the TCR library. Through Arm-PCR of CDR3 regions and iRepertoire HTBI primers, TCR beta libraries were built. In the authors' workflow: Among the samples, roughly 65 TRBV and around 15 TRBJ segments were identified. TCRdb analysed the multiplex PCR reads with MiXCR anew, one entry per CDR3 protein. These V and J calls originate from TCRdb's pipeline instead of the authors' own analysis. Among roughly 510,000 distinct CDR3 sequences listed, 16% were seen once. These sequences were also reported in another study, on T cells in Graves' hyperthyroidism and ophthalmopathy.

The chain employs TRBV6-2 or TRBV6-3 and TRBJ2-5, with 12 bases fitting TRBD2. Source: peripheral blood mononuclear cells (PBMCs), taken at new diagnosis, from a patient treated with antithyroid drugs. The receptor comes from a man aged 18 to 30 with Graves disease. CDR3 sequence reads: CASSQGASGRAGETQYF. CDR3 nucleotides: TGTGCCAGCAGTCAGGGGGCTAGCGGGAGGGCCGGGGAGACCCAGTACTTC.